The rows below give T cell receptor beta chains drawn from one sample of a study of blood T cells in healthy people across ages. One entry per CDR3 protein, called by TCRdb with MiXCR from the 5' RACE reads. The sample has some 940,000 distinct CDR3 sequences, roughly 29% seen once. This sample was also put to use in a study of T cells of mothers and their children.

Sequenced sample: blood. The receptors here all came from a woman between 35 and 50 years old in good health. Each CDR3 is given with its conserved first and last residue. The D gene is left open where the match is weak. Rows may omit the clone size; those that give it use once, few, many or a size class.

j_gene	v_gene	d_gene	abundance	CDR3aa	CDR3nt
TRBJ2-3	TRBV11-1	-	once	CASSLMSAGATDTQYF	TGTGCCAGCAGCTTAATGAGTGCGGGGGCCACAGATACGCAGTATTTT
TRBJ1-4	TRBV7-2	-	many	CASSFVATNEKLFF	TGTGCCAGCAGCTTCGTAGCAACTAATGAAAAACTGTTTTTT
TRBJ2-3	TRBV27	TRBD1	few	CASSSRTGTSTDTQYF	TGTGCCAGCAGTTCTAGGACAGGGACTAGCACAGATACGCAGTATTTT
TRBJ2-1	TRBV4-3	TRBD2	many	CASRELAAGHNEQFF	TGCGCCAGCAGAGAACTAGCGGCTGGCCACAATGAGCAGTTCTTC
TRBJ2-7	TRBV9	-	many	CASSVEVSYEQYF	TGTGCCAGCAGCGTTGAAGTGTCCTACGAGCAGTACTTC
TRBJ1-3	TRBV9	-	-	CASSPSGNTIYF	TGTGCCAGCAGCCCATCTGGAAACACCATATATTTT
TRBJ2-7	TRBV20-1	TRBD2	many	CSARLSGGPSYEQYF	TGCAGTGCCAGACTTTCGGGGGGGCCCTCCTACGAGCAGTACTTC
TRBJ2-1	TRBV12-3/TRBV12-4	TRBD2	few	CASSLTSIRREQFF	TGTGCCAGCAGTTTGACTAGCATCCGGCGGGAGCAGTTCTTC
TRBJ2-1	TRBV6-2/TRBV6-3	-	-	CASSLDSDEQFF	TGTGCCAGCAGTTTGGACAGTGATGAGCAGTTCTTC
TRBJ1-6	TRBV20-1	TRBD1	-	CSASGTGHRNSPLHF	TGCAGTGCTAGCGGGACAGGGCATAGGAATTCACCCCTCCACTTT
TRBJ2-5	TRBV29-1	TRBD1	-	CSVDCGDREKTQYF	TGCAGCGTTGATTGCGGAGACAGGGAAAAGACCCAGTACTTC
TRBJ2-7	TRBV5-1	-	-	CASSLVQETYNEQYF	TGCGCCAGCAGCCTCGTGCAGGAGACCTACAATGAGCAGTACTTC
TRBJ2-1	TRBV7-9	TRBD1	-	CASRDDRVNEQFF	TGTGCCAGCAGGGATGACAGGGTGAATGAGCAGTTCTTC
TRBJ2-5	TRBV18	-	many	CASSQSRETQYF	TGTGCCAGCTCACAATCTAGAGAGACCCAGTACTTC
TRBJ2-7	TRBV7-8	TRBD1	many	CASSSTGAPYEQYF	TGTGCCAGCAGCTCGACAGGGGCGCCCTACGAGCAGTACTTC
TRBJ1-4	TRBV20-1	-	-	CSASNAGATNEKLFF	TGCAGTGCTAGCAACGCGGGTGCAACTAATGAAAAACTGTTTTTT
TRBJ1-2	TRBV20-1	-	-	CSAPPTGGYDGYTF	TGCAGTGCGCCCCCGACGGGGGGATACGATGGCTACACCTTC
TRBJ1-2	TRBV29-1	-	once	CSVLSPSAAANYGYTF	TGCAGCGTCCTCTCACCCTCGGCAGCAGCTAACTATGGCTACACCTTC
TRBJ2-3	TRBV3-1	-	few	CASNLGGRDTQYF	TGTGCCAGCAACCTTGGCGGAAGAGATACGCAGTATTTT
TRBJ2-1	TRBV7-9	-	-	CASTLGGRGGNEQFF	TGTGCCAGCACCCTAGGGGGTAGGGGGGGCAATGAGCAGTTCTTC
TRBJ1-1	TRBV4-3	-	-	CASSQDPRVYTEAFF	TGCGCCAGCAGCCAAGATCCCCGGGTATACACTGAAGCTTTCTTT
TRBJ2-1	TRBV4-2	-	many	CASSQGVIDNEQFF	TGTGCCAGCAGCCAGGGGGTAATAGACAATGAGCAGTTCTTC
TRBJ2-7	TRBV5-1	-	many	CASSQTTGWGYEQYF	TGCGCCAGCAGCCAAACGACAGGCTGGGGGTACGAGCAGTACTTC
TRBJ2-7	TRBV9	TRBD1	-	CASSAGQGVSYEQYF	TGTGCCAGCAGCGCCGGACAGGGAGTCTCCTACGAGCAGTACTTC
TRBJ2-5	TRBV5-1	-	-	CASSSLGGARQETQYF	TGCGCCAGCAGCTCGCTTGGGGGGGCCCGCCAAGAGACCCAGTACTTC
TRBJ2-4	TRBV6-5	-	-	CASSWVGAGKGYGHNEQYF	TGTGCCAGCAGTTGGGTTGGGGCAGGGAAAGGGTACGGGCACAATGAGCAGTACTTC
TRBJ1-4	TRBV7-8	-	few	CASSLVRVNNEKLFF	TGTGCCAGCAGCTTAGTTCGGGTGAACAATGAAAAACTGTTTTTT
TRBJ1-2	TRBV24-1	-	many	CATSDYSYGYTF	TGTGCCACCAGTGATTATAGCTATGGCTACACCTTC
TRBJ2-3	TRBV5-1	-	-	CASSPQDFSSTDTQYF	TGCGCCAGCAGCCCCCAGGACTTTTCTAGCACAGATACGCAGTATTTT
TRBJ1-2	TRBV9	-	few	CASSADTPIGYTF	TGTGCCAGCAGCGCCGACACCCCTATTGGCTACACCTTC
TRBJ1-2	TRBV30	-	-	CAWLARNYGYTF	TGTGCCTGGTTGGCTCGCAACTATGGCTACACCTTC
TRBJ2-3	TRBV7-8	TRBD2	once	CASSHPGLTGADTQYF	TGTGCCAGCAGCCACCCGGGACTAACGGGCGCAGATACGCAGTATTTT
TRBJ1-1	TRBV11-2	-	few	CASSLKSEAFF	TGTGCCAGCAGCTTAAAGTCTGAAGCTTTCTTT
TRBJ1-1	TRBV29-1	-	-	CSVGQYPSLSRLTEAFF	TGCAGCGTTGGGCAGTACCCTTCCCTGTCGAGGCTCACTGAAGCTTTCTTT
TRBJ2-1	TRBV20-1	-	few	CSASFVPNPHNEQFF	TGCAGTGCTAGTTTTGTCCCCAACCCCCACAATGAGCAGTTCTTC
TRBJ2-3	TRBV7-3	TRBD2	many	CASSPGTRSTDTQYF	TGTGCCAGCAGCCCCGGGACTAGAAGCACAGATACGCAGTATTTT
TRBJ1-1	TRBV4-3	TRBD1	-	CASSLLTGEEAFF	TGCGCCAGCAGCCTTTTGACAGGGGAGGAAGCTTTCTTT
TRBJ2-6	TRBV7-3	-	-	CASSLARANVLTF	TGTGCCAGCAGCTTAGCACGGGCCAACGTCCTGACTTTC
TRBJ1-6	TRBV30	-	-	CAWRTWGSLNSPLHF	TGTGCCTGGAGGACTTGGGGGTCTTTGAATTCACCCCTCCACTTT
TRBJ2-4	TRBV29-1	-	-	CSVDVRGTKNIQYF	TGCAGCGTTGACGTCCGAGGGACCAAAAACATTCAGTACTTC
TRBJ2-7	TRBV7-6	TRBD1	few	CASSYQPGQPSYEQYF	TGTGCCAGCAGCTATCAGCCGGGACAGCCCTCCTACGAGCAGTACTTC
TRBJ1-5	TRBV10-3	-	few	CAISGQDPRGPYDQPQHF	TGTGCCATCAGTGGTCAGGACCCCCGGGGGCCCTATGATCAGCCCCAGCATTTT
TRBJ2-7	TRBV28	TRBD1	-	CAASTKSGQRYNEQYF	TGTGCCGCCAGCACAAAATCGGGACAGAGATACAATGAGCAGTACTTC
TRBJ2-6	TRBV9	-	many	CASSVRSSGANVLTF	TGTGCCAGCAGCGTACGGAGTTCTGGGGCCAACGTCCTGACTTTC
TRBJ1-2	TRBV10-3	-	once	CAISDSDYGYTF	TGTGCCATCAGTGATTCAGATTATGGCTACACCTTC
TRBJ1-5	TRBV9	TRBD1	few	CASSPGGGVNQPQHF	TGTGCCAGCAGCCCGGGAGGGGGCGTCAATCAGCCCCAGCATTTT
TRBJ2-1	TRBV10-3	TRBD2	few	CAISGELGLAENEQFF	TGTGCCATCAGTGGGGAACTGGGACTAGCGGAAAATGAGCAGTTCTTC